This TCR beta chain was obtained from a study of T cells in localized non-small cell lung cancer. Trimming stripped 1 base from V and 2 bases from J, with 6 bases between. The CDR3 is 15 amino acids. Germline V gives CDR1 SGHNT, CDR2 YENEEA. Broader study findings: Owing to sequencing of a solitary tumor region, heterogeneity cannot be discounted. Elevated circulating T cell density in blood was associated with longer overall survival.

This clone occurred a few times. The antigen is unknown. Measured with immunoSEQ multiplex PCR; TCRdb has only the in-frame clones, and not every one. The sample contains about 1,800 clones, about 24% of which appear only once. The chain employs TRBV11-3 and TRBJ2-6, with D possibly matching TRBD2 (6 bases). The source of this sequence is a male donor at least 60 years old with stage II squamous cell lung carcinoma. Source: normal lung tissue next to the tumor, taken before any cancer treatment. CDR3 residues: CASSLGGAGANVLTF. CDR3 in DNA: TGTGCCAGCAGCTTAGGGGGGGCTGGGGCCAACGTCCTGACTTTC.